The rows below give T cell receptor beta chains drawn from one sample of a study of OX40 agonist ivuxolimab in advanced cancers. The protocol was immunoSEQ multiplex PCR, while the TCRdb copy is restricted to in-frame clones and leaves out a portion. The table lists more than 70,000 clones, more than 80% of them singletons. The specimen comprised CD4+ or CD8+ T cells sorted from blood, sampled in a trial of the OX40 agonist ivuxolimab. Every receptor here comes from an adult with an advanced solid tumor such as melanoma, head and neck, liver or kidney cancer. CDR3s include the opening cysteine and the closing phenylalanine or tryptophan. The order of the fields is V gene, CDR3 length, D gene, clone size, J gene, CDR3 DNA, CDR3 protein. D genes are given only for firm matches. Size is stated for part of the rows, as once, few or many counts, or as a class when the clone is expanded.

v_call: TRBV9
cdr3_length: 16
d_call: NA
clone_size: NA
j_call: TRBJ2-2
cdr3_nt: TGTGCCAGCAGCGTAGGTCAGGGAAGGGACACCGGGGAGCTGTTTTTT
cdr3_aa: CASSVGQGRDTGELFF

v_call: TRBV19
cdr3_length: 16
d_call: NA
clone_size: NA
j_call: TRBJ2-1
cdr3_nt: TGTGCCAGTAGTCTTAAGAGCTCCAGCTCCTACAATGAGCAGTTCTTC
cdr3_aa: CASSLKSSSSYNEQFF

v_call: TRBV7-8
cdr3_length: 15
d_call: NA
clone_size: NA
j_call: TRBJ2-2
cdr3_nt: TGTGCCAGCAGCTTGGGTCAGCGTCGAACCGGGGAGCTGTTTTTT
cdr3_aa: CASSLGQRRTGELFF

v_call: TRBV21-1
cdr3_length: 14
d_call: NA
clone_size: NA
j_call: TRBJ1-2
cdr3_nt: TGTGCCAGCAGCAATGGGGGAAGCCGGAGGGGCTACACCTTC
cdr3_aa: CASSNGGSRRGYTF

v_call: TRBV6-6
cdr3_length: 12
d_call: NA
clone_size: NA
j_call: TRBJ1-4
cdr3_nt: TGTGCCAGCGGACCCGCATTAGGAAAACTGTTTTTT
cdr3_aa: CASGPALGKLFF

v_call: TRBV10-3
cdr3_length: 14
d_call: TRBD2
clone_size: NA
j_call: TRBJ2-7
cdr3_nt: TGTGCCACCGGGACTAGCGGGAGGACCTACGAGCAGTACTTC
cdr3_aa: CATGTSGRTYEQYF

v_call: TRBV5-1
cdr3_length: 15
d_call: TRBD1
clone_size: NA
j_call: TRBJ2-7
cdr3_nt: TGCGCCAGCAGCGAGGGGACAGGGCCTTCCTACGAGCAGTACTTC
cdr3_aa: CASSEGTGPSYEQYF

v_call: TRBV30
cdr3_length: 14
d_call: NA
clone_size: NA
j_call: TRBJ2-7
cdr3_nt: TGTGCCTGGAGTCCCAATGGGGCCGTAAACGAGCAGTACTTC
cdr3_aa: CAWSPNGAVNEQYF

v_call: TRBV5-5
cdr3_length: 14
d_call: NA
clone_size: NA
j_call: TRBJ1-5
cdr3_nt: TGTGCCAGCAGCTTTGATCAAATTAATCAGCCCCAGCATTTT
cdr3_aa: CASSFDQINQPQHF

v_call: TRBV7-9
cdr3_length: 16
d_call: TRBD1
clone_size: NA
j_call: TRBJ2-3
cdr3_nt: TGTGCCAGCAGCTCCACAGGGGAACTACGCACAGATACGCAGTATTTT
cdr3_aa: CASSSTGELRTDTQYF

v_call: TRBV6-5
cdr3_length: 14
d_call: TRBD1
clone_size: NA
j_call: TRBJ2-1
cdr3_nt: TGTGCCAGCAAACGGTCAGGGGGTGGCAATGAGCAGTTCTTC
cdr3_aa: CASKRSGGGNEQFF

v_call: TRBV7-2
cdr3_length: 17
d_call: TRBD2
clone_size: once
j_call: TRBJ2-3
cdr3_nt: TGTGCCAGCAGCTTAGGCCTAGCGGGAGGAGGGGGAGATACGCAGTATTTT
cdr3_aa: CASSLGLAGGGGDTQYF

v_call: TRBV2
cdr3_length: 15
d_call: TRBD1
clone_size: NA
j_call: TRBJ1-5
cdr3_nt: TGTGCCAGCAGTGGGACAGGGGTTAGCAATCAGCCCCAGCATTTT
cdr3_aa: CASSGTGVSNQPQHF

v_call: TRBV11-3
cdr3_length: 16
d_call: TRBD1
clone_size: once
j_call: TRBJ2-5
cdr3_nt: TGTGCCAGCAGCTGGGGGAAGACAGGGGATCAAGAGACCCAGTACTTC
cdr3_aa: CASSWGKTGDQETQYF